One sample yielded the 24 T cell receptor beta chains listed below, sequenced in a study of cytomegalovirus exposure and HLA in healthy donors. PCR involved 60 Vbeta and 13 Jbeta primers. Sequencing was performed with immunoSEQ multiplex PCR; in TCRdb, only in-frame clones are kept and a portion is missing. Found here are under 200,000 clones, about four fifths of them singletons; the top ten hold about 3.4%. Material: PBMCs. These receptors were taken from a man aged 35 to 55 in good health and CMV-seropositive.

The gene calls are TRBV6-1 and TRBJ2-5; D possibly corresponds to TRBD1 (5 bases). V lost 6 bases and J lost 5, with 19 bases in between. Germline V gives CDR1 MNHNS, CDR2 SASEGT. The CDR3 covers 15 residues. The CDR3 DNA reads TGTGCCAGCAGAGACAGTCCCCGAGCCGGGGAGACCCAGTACTTC. Its protein product is CASRDSPRAGETQYF.

The chain joins TRBV6-5 to TRBJ1-2; D remains ambiguous. The germline V and J ends were trimmed by 0 bases and 5 bases, with 13 bases remaining between them. The length of the CDR3 is 15 residues. The V gene's germline CDR1 is MNHEY and CDR2 SVGAGI. CDR3 protein: CASSYSSGALYGYTF. The CDR3 bases are TGTGCCAGCAGTTACTCGAGTGGAGCCCTATATGGCTACACCTTC.

The CDR3 here is CASSRGQGVDQPQHF. CDR3 coding DNA: TGTGCCAGCAGCCGCGGACAGGGGGTTGATCAGCCCCAGCATTTT. This rearrangement joins TRBV5-6 to TRBJ1-5, with 10 nucleotides matching TRBD1. V shed 4 bases and J 5 bases; nucleotides not matched to a gene: 6. This CDR3 has 15 amino acids. Germline CDR1 is SGHDT and CDR2 is YYEEEE.

The chain links TRBV29-1 to TRBJ2-7, with 13 bases aligning to TRBD2. This CDR3 has 16 residues. V dropped 3 bases and J dropped 7; count of bases not matched to a gene: 12. CDR1 SQVTM and CDR2 ANQGSEA come from the germline V gene. The CDR3 DNA is TGCAGCGTTGACACTAGCGGGAGGGGAGGAGCTGGGGAGCAGTACTTC. This gives the protein CSVDTSGRGGAGEQYF.

The chain is built from TRBV30 and TRBJ2-7; TRBD2 is a possible D gene (7 bases). The CDR3 extends over 12 amino acids. Trimming cost V 5 bases and J 2 bases, with 10 bases left between them. CDR1 and CDR2 (germline): GTSNPN, SVGIG (reference sequence). This CDR3 is CAWGGAPYEQYF. The CDR3, as DNA: TGTGCCTGGGGGGGGGCTCCCTACGAGCAGTACTTC.

This chain links TRBV19 with TRBJ1-5; unclear D gene. The CDR3 consists of 12 residues. V lost 5 bases and J lost 4, with 6 bases in between. The V gene's germline CDR1 is LNHDA and CDR2 SQIVND (reference sequence). The CDR3 region is CASSPANQPQHF. As DNA, the CDR3 is TGTGCCAGTAGTCCCGCGAATCAGCCCCAGCATTTT.

Worth noting for this clone: The sample has other DNA sequences that encode this CDR3 too. V is TRBV5-1 and J is TRBJ2-3; D perhaps matches TRBD1 (5 bases). Germline CDR1 is SGHRS and CDR2 is YFSETQ. Trimming took off 3 bases at V and 8 bases at J, with 13 bases between the two ends. The CDR3 is 13 residues long. The CDR3 DNA sequence: TGCGCCAGCAGCTCCGGGCGGCAGGGTACGCAGTATTTT. It translates to CASSSGRQGTQYF.

This clone has a handful of counts. V usage is TRBV9 and J usage is TRBJ1-1; 7 bases fit TRBD1. Germline V gene lookup returns CDR1 SGDLS and CDR2 YYNGEE. V dropped 4 bases and J dropped 2; count of bases not matched to a gene: 8. This CDR3 is built from 15 residues. CDR3 residues: CASSSTGQPNTEAFF. The CDR3 region has the DNA TGTGCCAGCAGCTCGACGGGACAGCCTAACACTGAAGCTTTCTTT.

This clone was counted a single time. V and J are TRBV6-6 and TRBJ2-5; 8 bases are a match to TRBD2. V shed 4 bases, J shed 5 bases, and the junction held 3 bases outside the gene matches. This CDR3 comprises 13 residues. CDR1 and CDR2 from the germline V gene are MNHNY and SVGAGI (reference sequence). This CDR3 is CASSSGGGETQYF. The DNA of the CDR3 is TGTGCCAGCAGTTCCGGGGGGGGCGAGACCCAGTACTTC.

This clone was detected many times. V gene TRBV25-1 combines with J gene TRBJ2-2, with D possibly matching TRBD2 (5 bases). The CDR3 extends over 14 amino acids. Per the germline V gene, CDR1 is MGHDK and CDR2 is SYGVNS. Trimming cost V 3 bases and J 3 bases, with 8 bases left between them. The CDR3 loop is CASSDRRDTGELFF. DNA for the CDR3: TGTGCCAGCAGTGATCGGCGGGACACCGGGGAGCTGTTTTTT.

V gene TRBV5-1 combines with J gene TRBJ2-7; possible D gene TRBD1, 5 bases. Germline lookup yields CDR1 SGHRS and CDR2 YFSETQ. V gave up 3 bases and J gave up 1 base, with 8 bases separating them. The CDR3 has 13 amino acids. The CDR3 protein is CASSSGHSYEQYF. The CDR3 DNA follows: TGCGCCAGCAGCTCAGGACATTCCTACGAGCAGTACTTC.

The rearrangement joins TRBV15 to TRBJ1-2, with 9 bases identical to TRBD1. The CDR3 sequence is 15 residues long. Per germline, CDR1 LNHNV and CDR2 YYDKDF (reference sequence). V shed 3 bases, J shed 7 bases, and the junction held 9 bases outside the gene matches. Here the CDR3 reads CATSRGGQGVIGYTF. The CDR3 region has the DNA TGTGCCACCAGCAGGGGGGGACAGGGAGTTATTGGCTACACCTTC.

The chain joins TRBV29-1 to TRBJ1-2; the D is unclear. Germline lookup yields CDR1 SQVTM and CDR2 ANQGSEA. Trimming left V 1 base short and J 0 bases short, with 6 bases between. The length of the CDR3 is 13 residues. The CDR3: CSVEGGANYGYTF. In DNA, the CDR3 is TGCAGCGTTGAAGGTGGAGCTAACTATGGCTACACCTTC.

The genes are TRBV19 and TRBJ2-3; 9 bases fit TRBD2. Germline V gives CDR1 LNHDA, CDR2 SQIVND (reference sequence). The CDR3 runs to 17 residues. With V trimmed by 7 bases and J by 5 bases, 16 bases remained unmatched. Here the CDR3 reads CASTLGLAFDTGDTQYF. As DNA, the CDR3 is TGTGCCAGTACCCTGGGACTAGCATTCGACACGGGAGATACGCAGTATTTT. Together with reference TRBV19 and TRBJ2-3, the CDR3 gives the full variable domain: DGGITQSPKYLFRKEGQNVTLSCEQNLNHDAMYWYRQDPGQGLRLIYYSQIVNDFQKGDIAEGYSVSREKKESFPLTVTSAQKNPTAFYLCASTLGLAFDTGDTQYFGPGTRLTVL.

To note about this clone: One end of the junction varies from germline; a read error may be responsible. The DNA for the CDR3 is TGTGCCAGTGGTACGACCCAGGGTAACTATGGCTACATCTTC. Amino acid sequence: CASGTTQGNYGYIF. The chain has TRBV19 and TRBJ1-2, with D perhaps TRBD1 (5 bases). The CDR3 is made up of 14 amino acids. Germline loops: CDR1 LNHDA, CDR2 SQIVND (reference sequence).

This rearrangement joins TRBV6-5 to TRBJ1-2; 7 bases agree with TRBD1. The CDR3 contains 13 residues. V lost 8 bases and J lost 4; bases outside the gene matches: 7. Germline V gene data show CDR1 as MNHEY and CDR2 as SVGAGI. CDR3 loop: CASWGDSGYGYTF. CDR3 nucleotide sequence: TGTGCCAGCTGGGGGGACAGCGGCTATGGCTACACCTTC.

The genes are TRBV4-1 and TRBJ1-4; 7 nucleotides agree with TRBD1. The CDR3 consists of 14 residues. With V trimmed by 8 bases and J by 5 bases, 8 bases remained unmatched. CDR1 and CDR2 from the germline V gene are MGHRA and YSYEKL. The CDR3 DNA follows: TGCGCCAGCGGACCGGACAGGCCAAATGAAAAACTGTTTTTT. Translating gives CASGPDRPNEKLFF.

This chain joins TRBV7-9 and TRBJ2-3; D might be TRBD1 (5 bases). Trimming left V 10 bases short and J 1 base short, with 15 bases between. The CDR3 length is 14 residues. Looked up from germline, CDR1 is SEHNR and CDR2 is FQNEAQ (reference sequence). CDR3 region: CAIKGWSGTDTQYF. CDR3 nucleotide sequence: TGTGCCATTAAGGGGTGGTCGGGCACAGATACGCAGTATTTT.

The chain joins TRBV6-1 to TRBJ2-7; 9 positions match TRBD1. Per germline, CDR1 MNHNS and CDR2 SASEGT. With 5 bases clipped from V and 3 bases from J, the junction kept 5 bases outside the gene matches. The CDR3 has 14 residues. The CDR3 sequence is CASSPGTGNYEQYF. The DNA for the CDR3 is TGTGCCAGCAGTCCAGGGACAGGGAACTACGAGCAGTACTTC.

The V call is TRBV5-1, the J call TRBJ2-5, with 11 bases identical to TRBD2. The V gene's germline CDR1 is SGHRS and CDR2 YFSETQ. The CDR3 extends over 15 amino acids. V was pared by 4 bases and J by 5 bases, with 7 bases of the junction left unmatched. CDR3 sequence (DNA): TGCGCCAGCAGCCGTAGCGGGGGGGCCGGCGAGACCCAGTACTTC. Its protein is CASSRSGGAGETQYF.

CDR3 DNA: TGTGCCAGCAGCTTTGGCACAGGGGGGGAGACCCAGTACTTC. This encodes CASSFGTGGETQYF. The chain carries TRBV7-9 and TRBJ2-5, with 8 bases identical to TRBD1. Germline assignment: CDR1 SEHNR and CDR2 FQNEAQ (reference sequence). V lost 3 bases, J lost 5 bases, and 5 bases stayed unmatched. The CDR3 has 14 residues.

V and J are TRBV9 and TRBJ1-1; 9 nucleotides match TRBD1. Trimming at V came to 4 bases and at J to 6 bases, leaving 4 bases not matched to a gene. Germline loops: CDR1 SGDLS, CDR2 YYNGEE. CDR3 size: 13 residues. In nucleotides, the CDR3 is TGTGCCAGCAGCCCGGGACAGGGCCCTGAAGCTTTCTTT. Translating it yields CASSPGQGPEAFF.

This chain connects TRBV15 to TRBJ1-1; 9 bases are a match to TRBD1. Germline V gene sequence: CDR1 LNHNV, CDR2 YYDKDF (reference sequence). The CDR3 runs 16 residues. J gave up 3 bases and V 2 bases, and 7 bases lay outside the gene matches. This CDR3 is CATSRSLTGGYTEAFF. The CDR3 bases are TGTGCCACCAGCAGAAGTTTGACAGGGGGGTACACTGAAGCTTTCTTT. The variable domain in full, completed from reference TRBV15 and TRBJ1-1, reads DAMVIQNPRYQVTQFGKPVTLSCSQTLNHNVMYWYQQKSSQAPKLLFHYYDKDFNNEADTPDNFQSRRPNTSFCFLDIRSPGLGDTAMYLCATSRSLTGGYTEAFFGQGTRLTVV.

This chain joins TRBV28 and TRBJ2-7; the D gene is possibly TRBD2 (5 bases). The CDR3 covers 11 residues. Germline lookup yields CDR1 MDHEN and CDR2 SYDVKM. With 8 bases removed from V and 3 bases from J, the gap between germline ends came to 8 bases. CDR3 bases: TGTGCCAGCCAACTAGACTACGAGCAGTACTTC. Protein sequence: CASQLDYEQYF.